The present TCR beta chain was sequenced within a study of blood T cell repertoires in COVID-19. In the study overall: Samples taken during acute and convalescent COVID-19 were collected in the United States, Italy and Spain. From T cells, B-cell-depleted T cells, or PBMCs came the material, which was cDNA or gDNA.

Methods used by the authors: Reference gene primer amplification gave nucleated cell count estimates. Clones were read by immunoSEQ multiplex PCR, and TCRdb kept only the in-frame ones, dropping some. That table supplies the V and J calls and clone size; D and trimming were determined from the DNA. The sample holds 55,000 to 80,000 clones, around 80% seen once. This TCR was recovered from a human donor in a cohort sampled during active COVID-19. Sequencing was done on a sample of peripheral blood.

CDR3 nucleotide sequence: TGTGCCAGCAGCGCCCTGACAGGGGAGAGCACAGATACGCAGTATTTT. This gives the protein CASSALTGESTDTQYF. The rearrangement joins TRBV9 to TRBJ2-3; 8 bases line up with TRBD1. The trim removed 3 bases at V and 0 bases at J, leaving 6 bases unmatched. Germline CDR1 and CDR2: SGDLS and YYNGEE. The CDR3 runs to 16 residues.